This entry features one T cell receptor (beta chain) sequence. There is no known antigen for this receptor. Base qualities are not at hand, and no much larger clone is one base apart. The sample comes from a study of identical twins (dated by TCRdb to 2016 to 2017). At the level of the whole study: To test whether fetal clonotypes persist, the study used deep sequencing on TCR alpha and beta repertoires from monozygotic twins, unrelated adults of various ages, and cord blood. Replicate twin experiments were performed at different times using different library preparation protocols to rule out contamination.

CDR1 DFQATT and CDR2 SNEGSKA are derived from the germline V gene (reference sequence). The CDR3, from cysteine to phenylalanine, totals 12 residues. Just CDR3 DNA is preserved here, 36 bases in frame from base 1. Trimmed from V: 0 bases; trimmed from J: 14 bases; junction bases lacking a gene match: 9. The full study reports these points: In beta out-of-frame sequences, excess twin sharing was weaker, because having fewer shared sequences lowered the signal-to-noise ratio. Fewer insertions were carried by abundant cord blood beta clonotypes, a similar but weaker trend appeared in young adult naive repertoires, and no such trend appeared in memory repertoires. Compared with coincidental sharing between unrelated individuals, an excess of low generation-probability sequences was observed among out-of-frame TCR alpha sequences shared between twins. Because the same donors could not be followed over many years, conclusions were based on cross-sectional statistical analysis. In monozygotic twins, recombination models systematically underestimated out-of-frame TCR alpha sharing, but the models matched the sharing seen between unrelated individuals. Zero-insertion analyses could be partly confounded by invariant T cells such as MAIT and iNKT, although diverse VJ usage argued against such confounding for most clonotypes.

Every donor was a healthy Caucasian. The twin cohort comprised three pairs of female monozygotic twins, all aged about 18 to 30 years. Peripheral blood mononuclear cells were used as the source from which RNA for TCR libraries was isolated. Libraries were built with 5' RACE. Sequencing relied on an Illumina HiSeq 2000. Template switching added a universal primer binding site, and the final cDNA carried a unique molecular identifier that allowed TCR cDNA molecules to be counted accurately. Specific primers in the conserved constant-segment region were used to synthesize first-strand cDNA for TCR alpha and beta chains. To control for contamination, every cDNA library carried two barcodes: a SMART-Mk sample barcode plus Illumina barcodes. Two successive PCR steps introduced TruSeq adapter sequences along with Illumina sample barcodes. TCR alpha and beta cDNA libraries were sequenced on the Illumina HiSeq platform with custom primers. Concerning the study's data processing: MiGEC was used to process raw reads and extract unique molecular identifiers, and MiXCR was used to find CDR3 positions. For each individual, recombination models were inferred using an EM algorithm with the repgenHMM and IGoR tools. The analysis of shared clonotypes was done with the tcR package in R, with sharing normalized by the product of cloneset sizes. To study raw recombination without the effects of thymic and clonal selection, out-of-frame nonproductive sequences were analyzed. Through fastp at Q25 and MiXCR, TCRdb rebuilt clones from the public reads, retaining in-frame beta chains. Every CDR3 protein is listed once, alongside the most common genes and DNA of its rows. The V and J calls reflect TCRdb's pipeline rather than the authors' work. The sample profile shows fewer than 650,000 distinct CDR3 sequences; 9% to 10% of them were found once. 2.5% to 3.5% of the sample belongs to the ten largest clones.

These same records also appear under a second study, on yellow fever vaccine responses in identical twins. The second study's paper adds: The T cell response to vaccination in identical twins was reported by the authors to appear partly convergent and partly personalized. In identical twins, the study followed T cell clones that responded to the vaccine with precision.

What was sequenced was PBMCs. The chain employs TRBV20-1 and TRBJ2-5; TRBD1 fits 7 bases in the junction. The sequence was obtained from a woman aged 18-29 years in good health. CDR3 sequence: CSARDLVGTVYF. The sequenced DNA is TGCAGTGCTAGAGATCTGGTCGGGACAGTCTACTTC.